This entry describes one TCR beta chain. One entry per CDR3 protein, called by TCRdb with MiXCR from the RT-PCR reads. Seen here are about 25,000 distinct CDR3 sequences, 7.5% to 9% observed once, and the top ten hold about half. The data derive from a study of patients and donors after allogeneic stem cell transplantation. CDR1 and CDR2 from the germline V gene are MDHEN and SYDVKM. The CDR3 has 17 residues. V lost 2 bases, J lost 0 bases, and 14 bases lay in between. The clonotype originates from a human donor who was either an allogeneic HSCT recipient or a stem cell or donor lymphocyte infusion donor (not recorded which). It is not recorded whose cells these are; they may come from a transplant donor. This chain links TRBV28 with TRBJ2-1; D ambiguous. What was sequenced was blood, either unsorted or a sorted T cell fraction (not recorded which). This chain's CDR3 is CASSLPSDASSYNEQFF. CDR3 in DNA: TGTGCCAGCAGTTTACCGAGCGATGCGAGCTCCTACAATGAGCAGTTCTTC.